A selection of T cell receptor beta chains follows, all from one sample in a study of graft-versus-host responses after intestinal transplantation. TCRdb keeps only in-frame clones here, not all; method: immunoSEQ multiplex PCR. The sample holds approximately 90,000 clones, roughly 90% seen once. Their antigen targets remain unknown. Specimen: unstimulated CD8+ T cells sorted from spleen or lymph node cells, collected before transplant. The receptors here all came from a human donor who was the organ donor for an intestinal transplant. Each CDR3 is given with its conserved first and last residue. A D gene is named only where the DNA matches it firmly. The size field is filled for only some rows; it gives once, few, many or a size class.

V	D	J	size	DNA	CDR3
TRBV19	NA	TRBJ1-1	NA	TGTGCCAGCCTAGGCGCGGGCCCCGAAGCTTTCTTT	CASLGAGPEAFF
TRBV7-9	TRBD1	TRBJ2-7	NA	TGTGCCAGCAGCTTAGTCGTCAGGGGGTTCTACGAGCAGTACTTC	CASSLVVRGFYEQYF
TRBV4-2	TRBD1	TRBJ1-4	NA	TGTGCCAGCAGCCGCCGGACAGGCCCAACTAATGAAAAACTGTTTTTT	CASSRRTGPTNEKLFF
TRBV28	TRBD1	TRBJ1-6	once	TGTGCCAGCAGCGTCGACAGGGTGGGAAATTCACCCCTCCACTTT	CASSVDRVGNSPLHF
TRBV13	NA	TRBJ1-3	NA	TGTGCCAGCAGCCCGTATCCTCCCGTAGGAAACACCATATATTTT	CASSPYPPVGNTIYF
TRBV6-4	TRBD1	TRBJ2-1	NA	TGTGCCAGCAGTGACCCCGGGACAGCTTCCTACAATGAGCAGTTCTTC	CASSDPGTASYNEQFF
TRBV28	TRBD2	TRBJ2-3	NA	TGTGCCAGCAGTTACACTAGCGCCCTCACAGATACGCAGTATTTT	CASSYTSALTDTQYF
TRBV10-1	TRBD1	TRBJ2-3	NA	TGCGCCAGCAGTGAAAGTCTCGACAGGGGGCTTTACACAGATACGCAGTATTTT	CASSESLDRGLYTDTQYF
TRBV4-1	NA	TRBJ1-5	NA	TGCGCCAGCAGCCAAGCCTCTGGACTGGTAAGCAATCAGCCCCAGCATTTT	CASSQASGLVSNQPQHF
TRBV29-1	TRBD1	TRBJ2-7	NA	TGCAGCTCACAGGGGGGAGAAAACTACGAGCAGTACTTC	CSSQGGENYEQYF
TRBV10-3	NA	TRBJ1-1	NA	TGTGCCATCAGTGAGTCCGGTTCGTTGACTGAAGCTTTCTTT	CAISESGSLTEAFF
TRBV27	NA	TRBJ1-2	NA	TGTGCCAGCAGTTTCCTCTCCGGTGGCTACACCTTC	CASSFLSGGYTF
TRBV27	NA	TRBJ1-5	NA	TGTGCCAGCAGTTTATCGGGAGGTCAGCCCCAGCATTTT	CASSLSGGQPQHF
TRBV7-3	TRBD1	TRBJ2-5	NA	TGTGCCAGCAGCTTATCGGCGACAGGGGGCAGAGAGACCCAGTACTTC	CASSLSATGGRETQYF
TRBV6-5	TRBD2	TRBJ2-7	NA	TGTGCCAGCAGTTACAGTCCTAGCGGGGGTTACGAGCAGTACTTC	CASSYSPSGGYEQYF
TRBV9	NA	TRBJ1-2	NA	TGTGCCAGCAGCGTTTCCGGGGGGCCTGACTATGGCTACACCTTC	CASSVSGGPDYGYTF
TRBV9	NA	TRBJ1-5	NA	TGTGCCAGCAGCGTGACAGGCGGACCCAATCAGCCCCAGCATTTT	CASSVTGGPNQPQHF
TRBV4-1	NA	TRBJ1-2	NA	TGCGCCAGCAGCCAAGTGACAGTAGCTAACTATGGCTACACCTTC	CASSQVTVANYGYTF
TRBV9	NA	TRBJ1-1	NA	TGTGCCAGCAGCGTAGGGGCAAACACTGAAGCTTTCTTT	CASSVGANTEAFF
TRBV19	TRBD1	TRBJ1-5	few	TGTGCCAGTAGTATAGGACAGGGAGGCAATCAGCCCCAGCATTTT	CASSIGQGGNQPQHF
TRBV6-5	NA	TRBJ1-5	NA	TGTGCCAGCAGCAGGACAGCTTATAGCAATCAGCCCCAGCATTTT	CASSRTAYSNQPQHF
TRBV2	TRBD2	TRBJ2-3	NA	TGTGCCAGCAGTGACGGGGGGGATACGCAGTATTTT	CASSDGGDTQYF
TRBV5-4	NA	TRBJ1-2	once	TGTGCCAGCAGCTTCCTGGGGGCGAGTGGCTACACCTTC	CASSFLGASGYTF
TRBV4-1	NA	TRBJ1-1	NA	TGCGCCAGCAGCCCCTGGGACACCACTGAAGCTTTCTTT	CASSPWDTTEAFF
TRBV4-1	NA	TRBJ2-3	NA	TGCGCCAGCAGCCAGCGGGGTGGCACAGATACGCAGTATTTT	CASSQRGGTDTQYF
TRBV4-1	TRBD2	TRBJ2-1	NA	TGCGCCAGCAGCCAAGAAGTAGGCACTAGCGGGGGGGCTTCTGAGCAGTTCTTC	CASSQEVGTSGGASEQFF
TRBV7-9	NA	TRBJ1-2	NA	TGTGCCAGCAGACCCACATTACAGGACCCCTATGGCTACACCTTC	CASRPTLQDPYGYTF
TRBV6-5	TRBD2	TRBJ2-5	NA	TGTGCCAGCAGTAGCGGTACTAGCGGGGGAAAGACCCAGTACTTC	CASSSGTSGGKTQYF
TRBV7-6	TRBD2	TRBJ2-3	once	TGTGCCAGCAGCTTTAGCGGGGGAACCACAGATACGCAGTATTTT	CASSFSGGTTDTQYF
TRBV6-1	NA	TRBJ2-7	NA	TGTGCCAGCAGTGAACGCGGCACCTACGAGCAGTACTTC	CASSERGTYEQYF
TRBV4-1	TRBD2	TRBJ2-1	NA	TGCGCCAGCAGCCAAGAAGGGCTAGCGGGCTCCTACAATGAGCAGTTCTTC	CASSQEGLAGSYNEQFF
TRBV4-1	TRBD1	TRBJ2-7	NA	TGCGCCAGCAGCCCACATGCGGACAGGGGGCCCAACGAGCAGTACTTC	CASSPHADRGPNEQYF
TRBV2	NA	TRBJ1-2	NA	TGTGCCAGCAGTGACCAATACAGTTATGGCTACACCTTC	CASSDQYSYGYTF
TRBV29-1	TRBD1	TRBJ1-2	once	TGCAGCGTGCCGGGACAGTATGACTACACCTTC	CSVPGQYDYTF
TRBV4-3	TRBD1	TRBJ2-5	NA	TGCGCCAGCAGCCAATGGGACAGTCAAGAGACCCAGTACTTC	CASSQWDSQETQYF
TRBV4-3	TRBD1	TRBJ2-7	once	TGCGCCAGCAGCCTCCTACAGGGGGGCTCCTACGAGCAGTACTTC	CASSLLQGGSYEQYF
TRBV7-9	TRBD1	TRBJ2-7	NA	TGTGCCAGCAGCCGTCCTCAGGGGGCCTCCTACGAGCAGTACTTC	CASSRPQGASYEQYF